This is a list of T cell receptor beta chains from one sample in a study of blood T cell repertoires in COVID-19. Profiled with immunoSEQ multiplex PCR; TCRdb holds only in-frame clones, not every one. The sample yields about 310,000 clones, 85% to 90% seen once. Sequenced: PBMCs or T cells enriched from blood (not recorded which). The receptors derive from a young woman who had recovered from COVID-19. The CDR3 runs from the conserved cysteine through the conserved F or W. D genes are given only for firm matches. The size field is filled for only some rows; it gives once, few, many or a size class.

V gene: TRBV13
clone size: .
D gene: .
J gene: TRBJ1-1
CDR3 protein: CASSLSRQGWMNTEAFF
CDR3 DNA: TGTGCCAGCAGCTTATCCCGGCAGGGGTGGATGAACACTGAAGCTTTCTTT

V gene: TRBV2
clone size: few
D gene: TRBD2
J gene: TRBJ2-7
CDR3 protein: CASTRGGSLSYEQYF
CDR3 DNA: TGTGCCAGCACTAGAGGCGGGAGCCTATCCTACGAGCAGTACTTC

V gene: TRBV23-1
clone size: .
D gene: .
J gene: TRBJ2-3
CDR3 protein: CAWYNNNTDTQYF
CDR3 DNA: TGCGCCTGGTATAACAATAACACAGATACGCAGTATTTT

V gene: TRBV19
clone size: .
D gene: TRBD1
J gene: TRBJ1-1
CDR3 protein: CASSPGQGAWNTEAFF
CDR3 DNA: TGTGCCAGTAGCCCCGGACAGGGCGCATGGAACACTGAAGCTTTCTTT

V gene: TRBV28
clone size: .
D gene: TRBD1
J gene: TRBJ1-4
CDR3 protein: CASSSLGTGLPGDEKLFF
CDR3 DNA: TGTGCCAGCAGTTCTCTAGGGACAGGCCTACCTGGGGATGAAAAACTGTTTTTT

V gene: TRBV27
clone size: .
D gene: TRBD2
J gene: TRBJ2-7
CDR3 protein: CASSQPSGIGDEQYF
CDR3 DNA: TGTGCCAGCAGTCAGCCCAGCGGGATAGGGGACGAGCAGTACTTC

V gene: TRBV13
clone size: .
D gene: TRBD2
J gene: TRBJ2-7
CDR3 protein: CASSRTGTSGSTYEQYF
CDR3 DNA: TGTGCCAGCAGCCGTACCGGGACTAGCGGGAGCACCTACGAGCAGTACTTC

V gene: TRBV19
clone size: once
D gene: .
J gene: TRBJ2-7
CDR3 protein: CASSTHSDPYEQYF
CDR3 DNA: TGTGCCAGTAGTACGCATAGCGACCCCTACGAGCAGTACTTC

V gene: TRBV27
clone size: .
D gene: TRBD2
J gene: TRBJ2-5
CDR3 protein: CASSRSGRVWEETQYF
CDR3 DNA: TGTGCCAGCAGCCGCAGCGGGAGGGTTTGGGAGGAGACCCAGTACTTC

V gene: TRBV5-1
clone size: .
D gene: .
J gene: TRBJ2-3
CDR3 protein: CASSRRVTQYF
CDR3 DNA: TGCGCCAGCAGCCGGAGGGTTACGCAGTATTTT

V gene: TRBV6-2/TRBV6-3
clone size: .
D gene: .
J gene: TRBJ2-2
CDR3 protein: CASSYRRSGFNTGELFF
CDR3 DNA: TGTGCCAGCAGTTATCGCCGTAGCGGATTTAACACCGGGGAGCTGTTTTTT

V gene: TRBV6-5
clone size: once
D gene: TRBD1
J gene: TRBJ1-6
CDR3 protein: CASSYGTDNSPLHF
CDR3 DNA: TGTGCCAGCAGTTACGGGACAGATAATTCACCCCTCCACTTT

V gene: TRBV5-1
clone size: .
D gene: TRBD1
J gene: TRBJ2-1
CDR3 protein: CASSLSPNRGSYNEQFF
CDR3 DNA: TGCGCCAGCAGCTTGTCCCCCAACAGGGGCTCCTACAATGAGCAGTTCTTC

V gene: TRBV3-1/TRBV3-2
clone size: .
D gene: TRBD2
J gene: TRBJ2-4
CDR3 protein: CASSLPGTSGGKNIQYF
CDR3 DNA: TGTGCCAGCAGCCTTCCCGGGACTAGCGGAGGCAAAAACATTCAGTACTTC

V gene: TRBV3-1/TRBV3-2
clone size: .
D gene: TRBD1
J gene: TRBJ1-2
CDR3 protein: CASSQVYRGHYGYTF
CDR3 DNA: TGTGCCAGCAGCCAAGTATACAGGGGCCACTATGGCTACACCTTC

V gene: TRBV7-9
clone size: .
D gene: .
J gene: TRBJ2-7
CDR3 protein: CASSLGVEQYF
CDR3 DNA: TGTGCCAGCAGCTTAGGAGTAGAGCAGTACTTC

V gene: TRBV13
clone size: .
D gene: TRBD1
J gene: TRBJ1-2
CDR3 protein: CASSSRTGPFTSYTF
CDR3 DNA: TGTGCCAGCAGCTCCCGGACAGGGCCTTTTACGAGCTACACCTTC

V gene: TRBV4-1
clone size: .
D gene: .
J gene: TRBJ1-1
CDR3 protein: CASSDWRGNTEAFF
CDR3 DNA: TGCGCCAGCAGCGACTGGAGAGGGAACACTGAAGCTTTCTTT

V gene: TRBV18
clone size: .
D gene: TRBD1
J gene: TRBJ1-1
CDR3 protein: CASSPQGAEGTEAFF
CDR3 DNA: TGTGCCAGCTCACCACAGGGGGCGGAGGGCACTGAAGCTTTCTTT

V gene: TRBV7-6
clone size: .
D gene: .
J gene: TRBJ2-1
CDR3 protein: CASRTTDSSYNEQFF
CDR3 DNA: TGTGCCAGCAGGACGACGGACAGCTCCTACAATGAGCAGTTCTTC

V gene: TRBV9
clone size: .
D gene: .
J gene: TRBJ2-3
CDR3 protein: CASSVEEEGGSTDTQYF
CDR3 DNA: TGTGCCAGCAGCGTAGAGGAGGAGGGCGGGAGCACAGATACGCAGTATTTT

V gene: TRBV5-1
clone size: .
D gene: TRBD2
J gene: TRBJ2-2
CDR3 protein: CASSFSGTSFTGELFF
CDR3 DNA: TGCGCCAGCAGCTTTTCCGGGACTAGCTTCACCGGGGAGCTGTTTTTT

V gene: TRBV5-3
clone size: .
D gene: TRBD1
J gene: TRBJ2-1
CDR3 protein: CARSPGTDNNEQFF
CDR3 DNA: TGTGCCAGAAGCCCCGGGACAGATAACAATGAGCAGTTCTTC

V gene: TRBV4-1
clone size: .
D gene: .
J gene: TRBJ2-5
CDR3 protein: CASSQTGYSETQYF
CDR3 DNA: TGCGCCAGCAGCCAAACGGGTTATTCAGAGACCCAGTACTTC

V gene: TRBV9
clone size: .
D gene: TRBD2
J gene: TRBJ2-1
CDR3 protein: CASSVAGRAGGFYNEQFF
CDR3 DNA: TGTGCCAGCAGCGTAGCGGGAAGAGCGGGAGGGTTCTACAATGAGCAGTTCTTC

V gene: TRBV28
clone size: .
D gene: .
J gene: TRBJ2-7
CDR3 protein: CASRTSAYEQYF
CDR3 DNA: TGTGCCAGCAGGACATCAGCCTACGAGCAGTACTTC

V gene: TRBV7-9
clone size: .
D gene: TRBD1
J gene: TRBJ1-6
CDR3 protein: CASSEEGTVNSPLHF
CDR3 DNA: TGTGCCAGCAGCGAAGAGGGGACAGTTAATTCACCCCTCCACTTT

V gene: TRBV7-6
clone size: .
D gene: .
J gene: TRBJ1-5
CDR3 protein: CASSKYGRENQPQHF
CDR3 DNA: TGTGCCAGCAGCAAATACGGGCGGGAAAATCAGCCCCAGCATTTT

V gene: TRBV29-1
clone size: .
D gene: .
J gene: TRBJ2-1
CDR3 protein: CSVWRVASKNNEQFF
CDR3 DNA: TGCAGCGTTTGGCGGGTGGCTAGCAAGAACAATGAGCAGTTCTTC

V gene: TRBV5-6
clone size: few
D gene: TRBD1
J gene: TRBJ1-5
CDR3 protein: CASSFGQGNQPQHF
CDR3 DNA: TGTGCCAGCAGCTTCGGACAGGGGAATCAGCCCCAGCATTTT

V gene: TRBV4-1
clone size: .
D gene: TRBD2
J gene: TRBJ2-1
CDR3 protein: CASSQVSGYEQFF
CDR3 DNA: TGCGCCAGCAGCCAAGTTAGCGGGTATGAGCAGTTCTTC

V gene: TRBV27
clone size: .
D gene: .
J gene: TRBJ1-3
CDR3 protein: CASSFDSSGNTIYF
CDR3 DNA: TGTGCCAGCAGTTTCGACAGCTCTGGAAACACCATATATTTT

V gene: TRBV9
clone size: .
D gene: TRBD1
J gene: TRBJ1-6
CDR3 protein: CASSDWRQGTYNSPLHF
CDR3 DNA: TGTGCCAGCAGCGACTGGCGACAGGGCACCTATAATTCACCCCTCCACTTT

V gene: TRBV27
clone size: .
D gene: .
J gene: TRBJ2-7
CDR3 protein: CASSSDGRDSEQYF
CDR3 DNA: TGTGCCAGCAGTTCGGACGGCCGGGACTCCGAGCAGTACTTC

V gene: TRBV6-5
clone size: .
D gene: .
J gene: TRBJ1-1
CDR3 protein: CASSSETRRLNTEAFF
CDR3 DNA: TGTGCCAGCAGTTCCGAGACAAGACGGTTGAACACTGAAGCTTTCTTT

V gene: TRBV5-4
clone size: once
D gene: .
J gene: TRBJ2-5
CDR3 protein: CASSPGQLYQETQYF
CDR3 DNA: TGTGCCAGCAGCCCCGGACAGCTTTACCAAGAGACCCAGTACTTC

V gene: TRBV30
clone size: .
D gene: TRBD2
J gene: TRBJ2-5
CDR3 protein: CAWDTSGRETQYF
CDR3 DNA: TGTGCCTGGGATACTAGCGGCCGAGAGACCCAGTACTTC

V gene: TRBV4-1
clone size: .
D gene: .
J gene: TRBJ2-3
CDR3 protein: CASSHASGSSPGGDTQYF
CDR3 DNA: TGCGCCAGCAGCCATGCCTCCGGTTCGTCGCCAGGAGGGGATACGCAGTATTTT

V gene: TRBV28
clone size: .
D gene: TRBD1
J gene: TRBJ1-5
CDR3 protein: CASLLGQANQPQHF
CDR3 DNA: TGTGCCAGCTTACTTGGACAGGCAAATCAGCCCCAGCATTTT

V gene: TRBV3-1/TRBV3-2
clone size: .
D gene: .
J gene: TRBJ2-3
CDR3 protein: CASGPGHTQYF
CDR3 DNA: TGTGCCAGCGGTCCAGGGCATACGCAGTATTTT

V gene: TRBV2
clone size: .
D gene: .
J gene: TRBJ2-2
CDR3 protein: CASSEAFTGELFF
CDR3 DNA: TGTGCCAGCAGTGAAGCCTTCACCGGGGAGCTGTTTTTT

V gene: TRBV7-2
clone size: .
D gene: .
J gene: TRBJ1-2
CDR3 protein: CASSLGRGHYGYTF
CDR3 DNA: TGTGCCAGCAGCTTAGGGCGGGGGCACTATGGCTACACCTTC

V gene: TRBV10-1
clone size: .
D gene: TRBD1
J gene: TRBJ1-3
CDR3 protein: CASSVGTDGNTIYF
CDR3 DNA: TGCGCCAGCAGTGTCGGGACAGATGGAAACACCATATATTTT

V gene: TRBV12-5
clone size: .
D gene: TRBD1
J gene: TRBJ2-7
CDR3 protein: CASGLSLTGDGLVEQYF
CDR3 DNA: TGTGCTAGTGGTTTGTCCCTAACAGGGGATGGTTTAGTCGAGCAGTACTTC

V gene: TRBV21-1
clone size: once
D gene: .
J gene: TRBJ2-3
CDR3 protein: CASSKDRLAGGPGTQYF
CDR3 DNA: TGTGCCAGCAGCAAGGACCGGCTAGCGGGAGGCCCGGGTACGCAGTATTTT

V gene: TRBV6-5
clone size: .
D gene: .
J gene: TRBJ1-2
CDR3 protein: CASSYEVNYGYTF
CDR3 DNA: TGTGCCAGCAGTTATGAGGTGAACTATGGCTACACCTTC

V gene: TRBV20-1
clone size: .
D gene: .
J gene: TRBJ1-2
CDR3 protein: CSAYYYGYTF
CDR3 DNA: TGCAGTGCTTATTACTATGGCTACACCTTC

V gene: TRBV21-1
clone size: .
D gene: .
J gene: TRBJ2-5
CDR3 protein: CASSKRGRGETQYF
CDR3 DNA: TGTGCCAGCAGCAAAAGGGGCAGGGGAGAGACCCAGTACTTC

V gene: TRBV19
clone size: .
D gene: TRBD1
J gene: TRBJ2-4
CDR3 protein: CASSQLQGAPGF
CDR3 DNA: TGTGCCAGTAGTCAACTACAGGGGGCCCCCGGATTC

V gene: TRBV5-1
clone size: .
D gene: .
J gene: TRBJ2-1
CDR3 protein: CASSLYAGPNEQFF
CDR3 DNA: TGCGCCAGCAGCTTGTACGCGGGACCCAATGAGCAGTTCTTC

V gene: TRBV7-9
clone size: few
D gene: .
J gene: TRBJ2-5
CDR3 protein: CASSLRTVQETQYF
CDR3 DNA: TGTGCCAGCAGCTTACGGACTGTACAAGAGACCCAGTACTTC

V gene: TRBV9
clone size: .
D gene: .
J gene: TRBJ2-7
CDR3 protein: CASSVGAAYEQYF
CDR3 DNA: TGTGCCAGCAGCGTAGGAGCTGCCTACGAGCAGTACTTC

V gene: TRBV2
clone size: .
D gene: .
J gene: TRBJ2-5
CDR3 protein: CASSWGLRETQYF
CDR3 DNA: TGTGCCAGCAGTTGGGGGCTGAGGGAGACCCAGTACTTC

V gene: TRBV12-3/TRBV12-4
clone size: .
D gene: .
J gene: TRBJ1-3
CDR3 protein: CASSLVSDTIYF
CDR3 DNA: TGTGCCAGCAGTTTGGTCTCGGACACCATATATTTT